Following are 26 T cell receptor beta chains from one sample sequenced in a study of Graves' ophthalmopathy and Graves' hyperthyroidism. For repertoire sequencing, the TCR beta CDR3 regions were amplified from RNA transcripts. First-round RT-PCR used HTBI primers; second-round multiplex PCR followed. TCRdb processed the multiplex PCR reads anew with MiXCR; each CDR3 protein has one entry. The sample lists around 670,000 distinct CDR3 sequences; 40% were seen once. Specimen: peripheral blood. Every receptor here comes from an adult man with Graves' ophthalmopathy.

This clonotype was observed at least ten times. This chain joins TRBV7-9 and TRBJ2-5; possibly TRBD2 for D (5 bases). The CDR3 spans 15 residues. Trimming removed 4 bases at V and 4 bases at J, with 16 bases between. Germline V lookup: CDR1 SEHNR, CDR2 FQNEAQ (reference sequence). The CDR3 bases are TGTGCCAGCAGCTCCGAACTAGATCGCACAGAGACCCAGTACTTC. Its protein product is CASSSELDRTETQYF.

The rearrangement joins TRBV29-1 to TRBJ1-1; D is unclear. The germline V and J ends were trimmed by 8 bases and 1 base, with 8 bases remaining between them. The CDR3 spans 11 residues. Per germline, CDR1 SQVTM and CDR2 ANQGSEA. CDR3 amino acids: CSLAGNTEAFF. In nucleotides, the CDR3 is TGCAGCTTAGCAGGGAACACTGAAGCTTTCTTT. The full variable domain, with the rest looked up from reference TRBV29-1 and TRBJ1-1, is SAVISQKPSRDICQRGTSLTIQCQVDSQVTMMFWYRQQPGQSLTLIATANQGSEATYESGFVIDKFPISRPNLTFSTLTVSNMSPEDSSIYLCSLAGNTEAFFGQGTRLTVV.

In the case of this clonotype: The junction and the germline gene differ at one end; a read error may be behind it. The V gene is TRBV7-2, the J gene TRBJ2-5; D may be TRBD1 (5 bases). CDR1 SGHTA and CDR2 FQGNSA come from the germline V gene. This CDR3 comprises 12 residues. The DNA for the CDR3 is TGCGCCAGCAGACAGATCCAAGAGACCCAGTACTTC. This translates into CASRQIQETQYF. Using reference TRBV7-2 and TRBJ2-5 for the parts outside the CDR3, the full variable domain is GAGVSQSPSNKVTEKGKDVELRCDPISGHTALYWYRQSLGQGLEFLIYFQGNSAPDKSGLPSDRFSAERTGGSVSTLTIQRTQQEDSAVYLCASRQIQETQYFGPGTRLLVL.

The rearrangement joins TRBV6-6 to TRBJ2-5; 10 positions match TRBD1. CDR1 MNHNY and CDR2 SVGAGI come from the germline V gene (reference sequence). Trimming at V came to 6 bases and at J to 8 bases, leaving 21 bases not matched to a gene. This CDR3 has 18 amino acids. The CDR3 nucleotides are TGTGCCAGCAGCCGCCTTACTACCGGGACAGGGGCCGTTTTCACCCAGTACTTC. This translates into CASSRLTTGTGAVFTQYF.

This clonotype was observed a handful of times. The rearrangement joins TRBV2 to TRBJ1-4; D uncertain. This CDR3 has 13 amino acids. Trimming left V 5 bases short and J 6 bases short, with 10 bases between. Germline V gives CDR1 SNHLY, CDR2 FYNNEI. The CDR3 spells CASSFQRDEKLFF. In DNA form, the CDR3 reads TGTGCCAGCAGTTTCCAGAGAGATGAAAAACTGTTTTTT.

This clonotype was recorded many times. The chain joins TRBV7-9 to TRBJ1-1; 7 positions agree with TRBD1. CDR3 length equals 14 residues. Germline V gene lookup returns CDR1 SEHNR and CDR2 FQNEAQ (reference sequence). The trim removed 5 bases at V and 6 bases at J, leaving 9 bases unmatched. CDR3 sequence: CASSPRGPKPEAFF. The CDR3 nucleotides read TGTGCCAGCAGCCCTAGGGGGCCGAAACCTGAAGCTTTCTTT.

The chain uses TRBV7-3 and TRBJ2-5; the D gene is possibly TRBD1 (5 bases). The DNA matches TRBJ2-1 better at its end, which makes the J call doubtful. The CDR3 consists of 15 residues. The germline V gene has CDR1 SGHTA and CDR2 FQGTGA. Here the CDR3 DNA reads TGTGCCAGCAGCCCTCACCCCAGGGTTTTGGATGAGCAGTTCTTC. This translates into CASSPHPRVLDEQFF.

This clonotype was observed a handful of times. The rearrangement joins TRBV2 to TRBJ2-7; 8 bases fit TRBD1. Germline CDR1 is SNHLY and CDR2 is FYNNEI. The V gene end was trimmed by 5 bases and the J gene end by 4 bases; junction bases not matched to a gene: 7. The length of the CDR3 is 14 residues. The CDR3 DNA is TGTGCCAGCAGTTTTGGGACAGGCGAGTACGAGCAGTACTTC. Encoded protein: CASSFGTGEYEQYF.

This clonotype came up many times. The V call is TRBV19, the J call TRBJ1-5, with 7 bases lining up with TRBD1. The CDR3 spans 14 residues. The germline gives CDR1 LNHDA, CDR2 SQIVND (reference sequence). V was pared by 6 bases and J by 3 bases, with 5 bases of the junction left unmatched. Here the CDR3 DNA reads TGTGCCAGTAGGACGACAGGGACCAATCAGCCCCAGCATTTT. It yields the protein CASRTTGTNQPQHF.

The sample holds a few counts of this clonotype. V gene TRBV10-3 combines with J gene TRBJ1-6; maybe TRBD1 (6 bases). The V and J ends lost 10 bases and 7 bases respectively, with 14 bases between them. The CDR3 sequence is 13 residues long. The germline V gene encodes CDR1 ENHRY and CDR2 SYGVKD. CDR3 coding DNA: TGTGCCAGCACAGGGTTTCTGAATTCACCCCTCCACTTT. Amino acids: CASTGFLNSPLHF.

This clonotype was detected many times. The chain recombines TRBV5-5 with TRBJ1-1, with D possibly TRBD1 on 5 matching bases. V was shortened by 2 bases and J by 0 bases, with 14 bases between the two germline ends. Germline-derived CDR1 and CDR2 are SGHKS and YYEKEE (reference sequence). The CDR3 has 16 amino acids. This CDR3 reads CASSLGTGFMNTEAFF. The CDR3 coding sequence is TGTGCCAGCAGCTTAGGCACAGGCTTCATGAACACTGAAGCTTTCTTT.

The rearrangement uses TRBV20-1 and TRBJ1-1; D perhaps matches TRBD1 (5 bases). The ends were cut back, 1 base at V and 7 bases at J, with 19 bases in the middle. The CDR3 is 15 amino acids. Germline assignment: CDR1 DFQATT and CDR2 SNEGSKA (reference sequence). The CDR3 here is CSARVYARVISEAFF. CDR3 nucleotides: TGCAGTGCTAGAGTCTACGCCAGGGTCATAAGTGAAGCTTTCTTT.

This clonotype was detected once. One base away lies a much larger clone, so this may be a sequencing read error. This rearrangement joins TRBV7-3 to TRBJ1-1; TRBD1 is a possible D gene (5 bases). The CDR3 has 13 residues. Trimming left V 5 bases short and J 3 bases short, with 10 bases between. CDR1 is SGHTA, CDR2 FQGTGA, per germline. CDR3 amino acids: CASSRTQDTEAFF. CDR3 coding DNA: TGTGCCAGCAGCCGGACACAGGACACTGAAGCTTTCTTT.

This clonotype showed up many times. The chain has TRBV25-1 and TRBJ2-2; tentative D call: TRBD2 (5 bases). The CDR3 covers 14 residues. V lost 2 bases and J 2 bases, leaving 6 bases between the germline ends. CDR1 is MGHDK and CDR2 is SYGVNS in the germline V gene. CDR3 protein: CASSERLNTGELFF. CDR3 DNA sequence: TGTGCCAGCAGTGAAAGACTAAACACCGGGGAGCTGTTTTTT.

The chain employs TRBV20-1 and TRBJ1-5, with a weak D call TRBD1 (5 bases). Germline V gives CDR1 DFQATT, CDR2 SNEGSKA (reference sequence). The V end was cut by 6 bases, the J end by 4 bases, with 16 bases between. This CDR3 comprises 14 residues. CDR3 in amino acids: CSAPDNQLNQPQHF. DNA of the CDR3: TGCAGTGCCCCGGACAATCAGTTAAATCAGCCCCAGCATTTT.

This clonotype was counted only a few times. The V gene is TRBV7-9, the J gene TRBJ2-7, with 8 bases that match TRBD1. This CDR3 region has 15 residues. Germline CDR1 reads SEHNR; CDR2 reads FQNEAQ (reference sequence). The ends lost 4 bases at V and 2 bases at J; junction bases unmatched: 7. CDR3 in DNA: TGTGCCAGCAGCTCGGGACAGGTAGAAGCCTACGAGCAGTACTTC. Translating it yields CASSSGQVEAYEQYF.

The chain joins TRBV20-1 to TRBJ1-5, with TRBD1 identical over 10 bases. The CDR3 extends over 15 amino acids. Germline V gene sequence: CDR1 DFQATT, CDR2 SNEGSKA (reference sequence). V lost 5 bases, J lost 2 bases, and 6 bases stayed unmatched. CDR3 coding DNA: TGCAGTGCTGTCGTTGGGACAGGGGGCAATCAGCCCCAGCATTTT. Its protein is CSAVVGTGGNQPQHF.

V and J are TRBV4-3 and TRBJ1-2, with D tentatively TRBD1 (6 bases). V dropped 3 bases and J dropped 5 bases, with 16 bases sitting between them. CDR3 length equals 15 residues. Per the germline V gene, CDR1 is LGHNA and CDR2 is YSLEER. CDR3 coding DNA: TGCGCCAGCAGCCAGGGGGCTGGGCAGAAATATGGCTACACCTTC. It yields the protein CASSQGAGQKYGYTF.

A word on this clonotype: The junction does not match germline at one end; this may be a read error. The chain recombines TRBV10-2 with TRBJ2-7; 9 positions agree with TRBD1. This CDR3 region has 16 residues. CDR1 WSHSY and CDR2 SAAADI come from the germline V gene. The DNA for the CDR3 is TGTGCCAGCAGTATCGATGGGACAGGGAATGCCTACGAGCAGTACTTC. This codes for CASSIDGTGNAYEQYF.

This clonotype was seen repeatedly, ten times or more. The rearrangement joins TRBV10-2 to TRBJ2-2; either TRBD1 or TRBD2 may fit D (6 bases each). Germline loops: CDR1 WSHSY, CDR2 SAAADI. This CDR3 is built from 17 residues. Trimming left V 10 bases short and J 0 bases short, with 21 bases between. CDR3 residues: CATMGGSDLANTGELFF. The CDR3 bases are TGCGCCACCATGGGGGGCAGCGACCTCGCGAACACCGGGGAGCTGTTTTTT.

This clonotype was seen repeatedly, ten times or more. The chain uses TRBV9 and TRBJ1-1; D not certain. This CDR3 spans 11 amino acids. Per germline, CDR1 SGDLS and CDR2 YYNGEE. Deletions cut 8 bases from V and 2 bases from J, with 7 bases between. CDR3 coding DNA: TGTGCCAGTGAGAGCAACACTGAAGCTTTCTTT. Its translation is CASESNTEAFF.

This clonotype was observed a few times. Since no conserved phenylalanine or tryptophan closes the CDR3, a read error is the likely cause. The chain links TRBV9 to TRBJ1-2; D perhaps matches TRBD1 (5 bases). Germline assignment: CDR1 SGDLS and CDR2 YYNGEE. CDR3 length: 13 residues. The V end was cut by 4 bases, the J end by 8 bases, with 15 bases between. The CDR3 DNA reads TGTGCCAGCAGCATCGGACCTAAGGGGGGCTACACCTCC. Its translation: CASSIGPKGGYTS.

The chain carries TRBV29-1 and TRBJ2-5; TRBD1 matches at 7 bases. Germline CDR1 reads SQVTM; CDR2 reads ANQGSEA. V was pared by 0 bases and J by 4 bases, with 11 bases of the junction left unmatched. This CDR3 contains 16 residues. CDR3 bases: TGCAGCGTTGAAGACAGGGGGAGCAGTGGAGGAGAGACCCAGTACTTC. Translated, it gives CSVEDRGSSGGETQYF.

In regard to this clonotype: One junction end does not reproduce the germline sequence, and a read error may be involved. V usage is TRBV25-1 and J usage is TRBJ1-2; TRBD1 agrees at 10 bases. The CDR3 spans 14 residues. The germline CDR1 and CDR2 sequences are MGHDK and SYGVNS. The CDR3 reads CASSQGDRGSGYTF. The CDR3 DNA is TGCGCCAGCAGCCAAGGGGACAGGGGCTCTGGCTACACCTTC.

The V and J genes are TRBV25-1 and TRBJ1-5; TRBD1 matches 7 bases. Germline V gene sequence: CDR1 MGHDK, CDR2 SYGVNS. After removal of 6 bases from V and 5 bases from J, the junction contained 10 bases not matched to a gene. The CDR3 is made up of 15 amino acids. CDR3 in DNA: TGTGCCAGCAGCGTTGGTCAGGGGGTCGATCAGCCCCAGCATTTT. This gives the protein CASSVGQGVDQPQHF.

A few counts support this clonotype. The chain links TRBV20-1 to TRBJ2-7; D remains unclear. Germline assignment: CDR1 DFQATT and CDR2 SNEGSKA (reference sequence). The germline V and J ends were trimmed by 0 bases and 1 base, with 7 bases remaining between them. The CDR3 is made up of 13 amino acids. CDR3 in amino acids: CSAREGVSYEQYF. The CDR3 DNA is TGCAGTGCTAGAGAGGGCGTATCCTACGAGCAGTACTTC.